This TCR beta chain was obtained from a study of T cell responses to AZD1222 COVID-19 vaccine. Findings and caveats of the study: Across the whole spike, CD4 TCRs peaked at regions 160-218 and 743-854. Two AZD1222 administrations were followed by greater Spike-specific TCR breadth and depth.

Measured with immunoSEQ multiplex PCR; TCRdb has only the in-frame clones, and not every one. Here the sample spans tens of thousands of clones, 90% being singletons. The CDR3 has 14 amino acids. From germline, CDR1 is KGHSH and CDR2 LQKENI. V lost 2 bases, J lost 5 bases, and 13 bases lay in between. Comments on this clone: Its specificity is unknown.

J is TRBJ2-7 and V is TRBV18; D gene unclear. This receptor was identified in an adult in good health. This sample comprised peripheral blood, obtained on day 0 of AZD1222 vaccination. The CDR3 DNA reads as TGTGCCAGCTCACCAAAAAGGGCGCAGGACGAGCAGTACTTC. Protein: CASSPKRAQDEQYF.